A selection of T cell receptor beta chains follows, all from one sample in a study of blood T cell repertoires in COVID-19. Repertoires were generated with immunoSEQ multiplex PCR, while TCRdb's copy carries only in-frame clones and drops some. The data contain over 150,000 clones, roughly nine tenths of them singletons. Sequenced sample: peripheral blood. The receptors here all came from a man aged 18 to 29 who had recovered from COVID-19. CDR3s include the opening cysteine and the closing phenylalanine or tryptophan. D genes are given only for firm matches. For some rows the clone size is stated as once, few or many, or as a class when expanded; others skip it.

TRBJ1-5	.	.	13	TRBV11-2	CASSPDRNQPQHF	TGTGCCAGCAGCCCAGACAGAAATCAGCCCCAGCATTTT
TRBJ1-1	.	few	13	TRBV21-1	CAREGGMNTEAFF	TGTGCCAGAGAGGGGGGGATGAACACTGAAGCTTTCTTT
TRBJ2-1	.	once	13	TRBV27	CASSLGSPNEQFF	TGTGCCAGCAGTCTCGGGAGTCCCAATGAGCAGTTCTTC
TRBJ1-5	.	.	15	TRBV7-2	CASSPGLYSNQPQHF	TGCGCCAGCAGCCCGGGACTTTATAGCAATCAGCCCCAGCATTTT
TRBJ2-7	TRBD1	.	15	TRBV4-3	CASSQVDRGYSEQYF	TGCGCCAGCAGCCAAGTGGACAGGGGATACAGCGAGCAGTACTTC
TRBJ1-4	.	.	15	TRBV25-1	CASSEPQGTRQKLFF	TGTGCCAGCAGTGAACCCCAGGGGACGCGCCAAAAACTGTTTTTT
TRBJ2-6	TRBD1	.	17	TRBV5-4	CASSPGTGGFGANVLTF	TGTGCCAGCAGCCCTGGGACAGGGGGCTTTGGGGCCAACGTCCTGACTTTC
TRBJ1-4	TRBD1	.	15	TRBV28	CASNPATGGNEKLFF	TGTGCCAGCAACCCTGCGACAGGGGGTAATGAAAAACTGTTTTTT
TRBJ1-1	.	few	15	TRBV9	CASSVGSGLGTEAFF	TGTGCCAGCAGCGTAGGATCAGGCCTTGGCACTGAAGCTTTCTTT
TRBJ2-7	.	.	13	TRBV27	CASSGGSSYEQYF	TGTGCCAGCAGTGGAGGGAGCTCCTACGAGCAGTACTTC
TRBJ2-1	.	few	14	TRBV29-1	CSVDGGSFYNEQFF	TGCAGCGTTGACGGGGGAAGTTTTTACAATGAGCAGTTCTTC
TRBJ2-1	.	.	14	TRBV10-3	CAISESSGYNEQFF	TGTGCCATCAGTGAGTCTAGCGGTTACAATGAGCAGTTCTTC
TRBJ2-7	TRBD1	.	14	TRBV7-8	CASSWTGGPYEQYF	TGTGCCAGCAGCTGGACAGGGGGCCCCTACGAGCAGTACTTC
TRBJ2-7	.	.	14	TRBV11-2	CASRLGPVMNEQYF	TGTGCCAGCAGACTGGGGCCGGTTATGAACGAGCAGTACTTC
TRBJ2-1	TRBD2	.	19	TRBV5-4	CASSFTSGSRGYSYNEQFF	TGTGCCAGCAGCTTCACTAGCGGGAGTCGGGGGTACTCCTACAATGAGCAGTTCTTC
TRBJ2-7	.	.	13	TRBV27	CASSLGAGYEQYF	TGTGCCAGCAGTTTAGGGGCAGGCTACGAGCAGTACTTC
TRBJ1-1	.	few	13	TRBV19	CASSPKGYTEAFF	TGTGCCAGTAGTCCCAAGGGGTACACTGAAGCTTTCTTT
TRBJ2-3	TRBD2	.	19	TRBV9	CASSPRRVRTSGTVDTQYF	TGTGCCAGCAGCCCCCGTAGGGTCCGGACTAGCGGGACTGTAGATACGCAGTATTTT